This entry features one T cell receptor (beta chain) sequence. Its target is not known. Deletions cut 6 bases from V and 0 bases from J, with 12 bases between. Germline values: CDR1 LNHDA, CDR2 SQIVND (reference sequence). The length of the CDR3 is 14 residues. Only in-frame clones appear in the TCRdb table, and some are missing; sequencing was by immunoSEQ multiplex PCR. The table has about 12,000 clones, nearly 90% seen once; the top ten hold under 0.45%. Allogeneic regulatory or mature dendritic cells were co-cultured for roughly five days with CFSE-labeled sorted T cells at 1:10. Naive CD45RA+ and memory CD45RO+ CD4+ or CD8+ T cells were FACS-sorted. This entry is derived from a study of regulatory dendritic cells for organ transplantation. Study context: Regulatory dendritic cells were monocyte-derived, receiving vitamin D3 on days 0 and 4 and IL-10 on day 4.

General observations from the study: Memory T cells were less diverse than naive, with memory CD8+ most oligoclonal.

Sequencing was carried out using naive CD8+ T cells from blood cultured with dendritic cells. The subset denotes: CD45RA+ naive T cells. The rearrangement uses TRBV19 and TRBJ2-7; D may be TRBD1 (6 bases). The sequence derives from a human donor in good health. The CDR3 sequence is CASRKDSSSYEQYF. The CDR3 DNA reads as TGTGCCAGTAGGAAGGACAGTAGCTCCTACGAGCAGTACTTC. Complete variable domain (other parts from reference TRBV19 and TRBJ2-7): DGGITQSPKYLFRKEGQNVTLSCEQNLNHDAMYWYRQDPGQGLRLIYYSQIVNDFQKGDIAEGYSVSREKKESFPLTVTSAQKNPTAFYLCASRKDSSSYEQYFGPGTRLTVT.